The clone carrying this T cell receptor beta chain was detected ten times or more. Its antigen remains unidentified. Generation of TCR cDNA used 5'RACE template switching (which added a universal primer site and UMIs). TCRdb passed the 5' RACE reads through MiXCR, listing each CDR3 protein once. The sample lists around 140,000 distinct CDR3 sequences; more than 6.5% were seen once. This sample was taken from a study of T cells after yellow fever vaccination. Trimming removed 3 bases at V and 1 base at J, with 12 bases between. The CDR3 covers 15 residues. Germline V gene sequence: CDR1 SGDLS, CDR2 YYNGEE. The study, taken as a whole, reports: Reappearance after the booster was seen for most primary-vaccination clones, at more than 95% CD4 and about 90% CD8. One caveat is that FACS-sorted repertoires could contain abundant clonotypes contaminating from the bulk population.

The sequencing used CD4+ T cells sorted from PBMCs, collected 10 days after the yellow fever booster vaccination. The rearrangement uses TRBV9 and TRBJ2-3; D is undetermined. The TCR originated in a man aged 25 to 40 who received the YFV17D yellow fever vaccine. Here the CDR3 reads CASSAQHKGTDTQYF. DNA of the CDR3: TGTGCCAGCAGCGCCCAGCATAAGGGCACAGATACGCAGTATTTT.